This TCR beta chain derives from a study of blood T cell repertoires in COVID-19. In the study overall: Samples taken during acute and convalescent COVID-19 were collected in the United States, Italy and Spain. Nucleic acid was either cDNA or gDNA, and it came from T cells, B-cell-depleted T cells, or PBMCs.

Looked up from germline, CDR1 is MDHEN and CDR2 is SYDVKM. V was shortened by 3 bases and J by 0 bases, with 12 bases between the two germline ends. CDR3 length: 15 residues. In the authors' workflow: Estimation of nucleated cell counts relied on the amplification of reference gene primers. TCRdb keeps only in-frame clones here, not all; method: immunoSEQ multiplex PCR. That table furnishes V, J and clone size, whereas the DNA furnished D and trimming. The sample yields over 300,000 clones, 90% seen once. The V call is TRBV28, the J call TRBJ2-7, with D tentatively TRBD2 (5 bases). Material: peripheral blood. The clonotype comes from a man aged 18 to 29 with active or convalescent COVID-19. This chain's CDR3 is CASSFRGSLSYEQYF. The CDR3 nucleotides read TGTGCCAGCAGTTTTCGAGGGTCTCTCTCCTACGAGCAGTACTTC.